This T cell receptor (beta chain) was retrieved from a study of blood T cell repertoires in COVID-19. Study in general: Both acute and convalescent COVID-19 samples were obtained from the United States, Italy and Spain.

Trimming removed 0 bases from V and 0 bases from J, with 6 bases in between. This CDR3 has 15 amino acids. Germline V gene data show CDR1 as SGHNT and CDR2 as YYREEE (reference sequence). Profiling relied on immunoSEQ multiplex PCR, and the TCRdb table lists in-frame clones only, not all of them. The sample carries more than 140,000 clones, about 86% recorded once. The material sequenced was peripheral blood. V and J are TRBV5-4 and TRBJ2-2, with unresolved D. This clonotype was sampled from a woman aged 55 to 70 with acute or convalescent COVID-19. CDR3 region: CASSLDRTNTGELFF. DNA for the CDR3: TGTGCCAGCAGCTTGGACAGAACGAACACCGGGGAGCTGTTTTTT.